One TCR beta chain is described in this entry. V shed 1 base and J 6 bases; nucleotides not matched to a gene: 6. There are 14 residues in the CDR3. Per the germline V gene, CDR1 is PRHDT and CDR2 is FYEKMQ (reference sequence). The entry originates in a study of T cell changes during pregnancy in multiple sclerosis. Clones were sequenced by immunoSEQ multiplex PCR, and TCRdb holds only the in-frame ones, with some missing. The sample yields approximately 100,000 clones, approximately 91% seen once. The genes are TRBV13 and TRBJ2-7, with 7 bases fitting TRBD2. The sample here was peripheral blood, taken after pregnancy. The receptor comes from a female donor with multiple sclerosis, enrolled in a pregnancy study. CDR3 sequence reads: CASSLEPSGSEQYF. The CDR3 nucleotides read TGTGCCAGCAGCTTAGAACCTAGCGGCTCCGAGCAGTACTTC. The variable domain in full, with the rest retrieved from reference TRBV13 and TRBJ2-7, is AAGVIQSPRHLIKEKRETATLKCYPIPRHDTVYWYQQGPGQDPQFLISFYEKMQSDKGSIPDRFSAQQFSDYHSELNMSSLELGDSALYFCASSLEPSGSEQYFGPGTRLTVT.